A single TCR beta chain is shown here with its context. Plating of approximately 200,000 CFSE-labeled responder cells was done together with approximately 200,000 irradiated, violet-dye-labeled stimulator cells. V was clipped by 3 bases and J by 2 bases; unmatched bases: 14. Germline V lookup: CDR1 LNHNV, CDR2 YYDKDF (reference sequence). There are 21 residues in the CDR3. The record originates from a study of graft-versus-host responses after intestinal transplantation. The wider study: The whole recipient group had anti-thymocyte globulin induction followed by tacrolimus and steroids for around 3 years.

Assay: immunoSEQ multiplex PCR; the TCRdb copy retains only in-frame clones and omits some. The data hold 12,000 or so clones, with about a third observed a single time. The source was alloreactive CD8+ T cells from a mixed lymphocyte reaction culture, collected before intestinal transplant. Subset of the sample: CFSE-low proliferating T cells sorted from roughly six-day pre-transplant mixed lymphocyte reaction (GvH or HvG direction). This sequence joins TRBV15 and TRBJ2-3; 16 bases align to TRBD2. This sequence was found in a human patient who received an intestinal transplant. Here the CDR3 DNA reads TGTGCCACCAGCAGTGAAATGTGGGGACTAGCGGGAGGGCCTTACACAGATACGCAGTATTTT. Its translation is CATSSEMWGLAGGPYTDTQYF.